The 2 T cell receptor beta chains below come from one sample, sequenced in a study of T cells in Graves' hyperthyroidism and ophthalmopathy. TCR beta CDR3 regions were amplified from RNA transcripts. Initially, a first-round RT-PCR of the TCR CDR3 employed the HTBI primer set. TCRdb called the multiplex PCR reads again in MiXCR, with one record for every CDR3 protein. Of under 300,000 distinct CDR3 sequences listed, about 15% are singletons. The sequenced sample was blood. These receptors all stem from a woman in her 40s with Graves' hyperthyroidism that later progressed to Graves' ophthalmopathy.

This clonotype has at least ten counts. The rearrangement links TRBV7-2 to TRBJ1-3; D gene uncertain. CDR3 length: 16 amino acids. With 4 bases removed from V and 4 bases from J, the gap between germline ends came to 17 bases. The germline V gene has CDR1 SGHTA and CDR2 FQGNSA. The CDR3 region is CASSSYARESGNTIYF. CDR3 DNA: TGTGCCAGCAGCTCCTACGCGAGGGAATCCGGAAACACCATATATTTT.

This clonotype appeared many times. V usage is TRBV27 and J usage is TRBJ2-1; D gene unclear. Germline lookup yields CDR1 MNHEY and CDR2 SMNVEV (reference sequence). The CDR3 has 13 amino acids. The V and J ends lost 2 bases and 3 bases respectively, with 5 bases between them. CDR3 bases: TGTGCCAGCAGTTTAATTCACTACAATGAGCAGTTCTTC. Translated: CASSLIHYNEQFF.